This T cell receptor (beta chain) comes out of a study of immune evolution from preneoplasia to lung adenocarcinoma (dated by TCRdb to the early 2020s). A note on the overall study: HLA loss of heterozygosity was found in 7% of AIS, over 13% of MIA and about a third of ADC lesions, and in no AAH lesions. The study profiled immune contexture across lung adenocarcinoma precursors and invasive adenocarcinoma using immune gene expression, TCR sequencing and multiplex immunofluorescence. A total of around 58 patients with pulmonary nodules who underwent surgical resection were included in the overall cohort. The TCR sequencing data were obtained from 45 to 55 patients. Sample size was determined by specimen availability and not by a prior power calculation. According to the study, about 110 samples went through TCR sequencing. The immune data were integrated with whole exome sequencing and methylation data obtained from the same cohort of nodules. Resected precursor lesions (AAH, AIS, MIA) and invasive adenocarcinomas were each compared against paired morphologically normal lung tissue. Class I HLA alleles were inferred from exome data with POLYSOLVER, and allele-specific HLA loss was detected with LOHHLA. Paper-wide results and their limitations: The highest T cell clonality was observed in KRAS-mutant nodules compared with EGFR-mutant or double wild-type lesions. The findings rested on association rather than direct causation, and larger cohorts with long-term follow-up and longitudinal biopsies were considered necessary. Because every patient came from Japan and China, how well the results apply to Western populations was uncertain. Normal lung showed the highest clonality, whereas later-stage lesions appeared to have higher T cell density and diversity but lower clonality. Normal lung had the highest top T cell clone frequencies, and these frequencies appeared to fall progressively from AAH through AIS, MIA and invasive adenocarcinoma.

This clone was found a few times. Its antigen has not been determined. Qualities for individual bases were not recorded, and no much larger clone is one base off. Resection was performed on patients in Japan or China between about 2013 and 2018. Histologic diagnosis of each case was confirmed independently by two lung cancer pathologists on H&E slides. Premalignant or tumor cells were enriched for nucleic acid extraction by macro-dissection performed after pathologic assessment. The AllPrep DNA/RNA FFPE Kit was used to isolate DNA from FFPE tissue. The immunoSEQ hsTCRbeta Kit was used to sequence TCR beta CDR3 regions from DNA. Turning to the authors' computational methods: TCR sequencing data were analysed with the ImmunoSEQ Analyzer. T cell clonality was defined as 1 minus Pielou's evenness computed on productive rearrangements. T cell diversity was measured with the inverse Simpson index on productive templates. T cell density was defined as TCR beta template counts normalized to usable DNA, with usable DNA estimated by amplifying and sequencing housekeeping genes. TCR metrics were compared across histologic stages using two-sided Kruskal-Wallis tests. The immuneACCESS repertoire file appears here via TCRdb, limited to in-frame rearrangements. These files lack a portion of the clones; in checked studies, under half of the deficit traces to unresolved V genes, and the cause of the others is not known. The V and J calls and clone size were taken over from that table, and D and trimming were inferred from the DNA. The table for this sample lists more than 4,000 clones; roughly 84% of them were counted only once. The top ten constitute around 6.5% of the sample.

CDR1 and CDR2 are read off the germline V gene as KGHSH and LQKENI. V loses 4 bases of germline sequence and J loses 3 bases, and the interval between the two ends is 15 bases. From its cysteine to its phenylalanine, the CDR3 spans 15 amino acids. Solely the CDR3 DNA is kept, with 45 bases framed from the first base. The TCR was taken from a person between 45 and 75 years old with lung adenocarcinoma. Input material: FFPE minimally invasive lung adenocarcinoma tissue. What the cell subset or site label conveys for this sample: micro-invasive lung adenocarcinoma (MIA). The chain is made from TRBV18 and TRBJ2-5; tentative D gene TRBD2, with 6 bases matching. The nucleotide sequence is TGTGCCAGCTCACAAAATAGCGGTTGGGAAGAGACCCAGTACTTC. Its coded protein is CASSQNSGWEETQYF.